This T cell receptor (beta chain) was recorded in a study of T cell responses to AZD1222 COVID-19 vaccine. General study points: Only after the peak T cell response were repertoires sampled.

Profiling relied on immunoSEQ multiplex PCR, and the TCRdb table lists in-frame clones only, not all of them. The sample carries fewer than 150,000 clones, 85% to 90% recorded once. V was pared by 9 bases and J by 4 bases, with 22 bases between. The CDR3 totals 16 residues. CDR1 and CDR2 from the germline V gene are LNHDA and SQIVND (reference sequence). For this clone: Antigen unknown.

The sequencing here drew on peripheral blood, taken 28 days after the second AZD1222 dose. This TCR came from an adult who received the AZD1222 COVID-19 vaccine. The chain carries TRBV19 and TRBJ1-5; a weak D match, TRBD1 (5 bases). For the CDR3, the DNA is TGTGCCAGCAACGGTTTGGGGGTTGAAAGGAATCAGCCCCAGCATTTT. It codes for CASNGLGVERNQPQHF. Filled out from reference TRBV19 and TRBJ1-5, the complete variable domain reads DGGITQSPKYLFRKEGQNVTLSCEQNLNHDAMYWYRQDPGQGLRLIYYSQIVNDFQKGDIAEGYSVSREKKESFPLTVTSAQKNPTAFYLCASNGLGVERNQPQHFGDGTRLSIL.